This TCR beta chain was retrieved from a study of T cells in Graves' hyperthyroidism and ophthalmopathy. Researchers amplified the TCR beta CDR3 regions from RNA transcripts. A set of HTBI primers served as the primers for a first-round RT-PCR of the TCR CDR3. TCRdb processed the multiplex PCR reads anew with MiXCR; each CDR3 protein has one entry. The sample has around 500,000 distinct CDR3 sequences, approximately 15% seen once. This clonotype has only a few counts. With V trimmed by 0 bases and J by 9 bases, 3 bases remained unmatched. CDR3 length: 13 amino acids. Germline-derived CDR1 and CDR2 are SGHRS and YFSETQ.

The sample taken for sequencing was blood. The source is a woman under 30 with Graves' hyperthyroidism. The rearrangement links TRBV5-1 to TRBJ2-1; 7 nucleotides line up with TRBD2. As DNA, the CDR3 is TGCGCCAGCAGCTTGGGCCAGCGGGGTGAGCAGTTCTTC. Translated, it gives CASSLGQRGEQFF.